What follows is one TCR beta chain and its context. In the authors' workflow: Reference gene primer amplification yielded estimated nucleated cell counts. The method was immunoSEQ multiplex PCR; TCRdb's version includes in-frame clones alone and lacks a portion of them. V and J calls and clone size come straight from that table; D and trimming were deduced from the DNA. The repertoire consists of under 250,000 clones, with about 90% occurring once and the leading ten covering roughly 1.2%. This entry comes from a study of blood T cell repertoires in COVID-19. As for the study in general: Donors in the United States, Italy and Spain gave samples during acute or convalescent COVID-19. PBMCs, B-cell-depleted T cells, or T cells were the source of the cDNA or gDNA that made up the material.

Input material: peripheral blood. This receptor was taken from a man aged 25-45 years with acute or convalescent COVID-19.

The CDR3 reads CASSITGAGGQSPLHF. As DNA, the CDR3 is TGTGCCAGTAGTATTACCGGGGCAGGGGGCCAATCACCCCTCCACTTT. J is TRBJ1-6 and V is TRBV19, with 8 bases identical to TRBD1. CDR1 is LNHDA and CDR2 is SQIVND in the germline V gene (reference sequence). The CDR3 loop spans 16 amino acids. Trimming removed 3 bases from V and 10 bases from J; junction bases left unmatched: 11.